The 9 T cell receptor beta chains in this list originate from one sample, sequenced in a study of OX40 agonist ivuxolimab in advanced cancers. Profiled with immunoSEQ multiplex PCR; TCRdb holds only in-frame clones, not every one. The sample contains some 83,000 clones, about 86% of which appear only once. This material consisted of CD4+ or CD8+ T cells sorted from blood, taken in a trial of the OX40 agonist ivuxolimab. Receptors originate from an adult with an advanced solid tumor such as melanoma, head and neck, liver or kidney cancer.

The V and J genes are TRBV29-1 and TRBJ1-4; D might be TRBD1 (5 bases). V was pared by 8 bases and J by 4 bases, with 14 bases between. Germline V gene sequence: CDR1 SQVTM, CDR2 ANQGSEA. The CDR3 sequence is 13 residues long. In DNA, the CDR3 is TGCAGCATTCGGTGGGGGGGTAATGAAAAACTGTTTTTT. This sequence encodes CSIRWGGNEKLFF. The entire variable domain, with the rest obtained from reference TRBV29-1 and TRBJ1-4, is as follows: SAVISQKPSRDICQRGTSLTIQCQVDSQVTMMFWYRQQPGQSLTLIATANQGSEATYESGFVIDKFPISRPNLTFSTLTVSNMSPEDSSIYLCSIRWGGNEKLFFGSGTQLSVL.

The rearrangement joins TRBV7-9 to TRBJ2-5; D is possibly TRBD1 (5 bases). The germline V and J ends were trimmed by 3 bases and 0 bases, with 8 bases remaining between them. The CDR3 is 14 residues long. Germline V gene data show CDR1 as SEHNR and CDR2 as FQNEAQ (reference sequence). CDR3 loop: CASSLGRNQETQYF. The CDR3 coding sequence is TGTGCCAGCAGCTTGGGGCGGAACCAAGAGACCCAGTACTTC.

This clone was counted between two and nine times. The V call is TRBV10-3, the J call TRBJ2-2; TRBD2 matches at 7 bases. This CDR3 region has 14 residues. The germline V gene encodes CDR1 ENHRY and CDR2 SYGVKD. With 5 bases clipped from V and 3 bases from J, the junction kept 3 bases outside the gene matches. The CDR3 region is CAISRGEYTGELFF. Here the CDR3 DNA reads TGTGCCATCAGTCGGGGGGAGTACACCGGGGAGCTGTTTTTT.

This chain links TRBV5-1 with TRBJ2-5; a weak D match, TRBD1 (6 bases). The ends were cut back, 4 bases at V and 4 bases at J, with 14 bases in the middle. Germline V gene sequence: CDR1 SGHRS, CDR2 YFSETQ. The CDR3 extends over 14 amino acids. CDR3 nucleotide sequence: TGCGCCAGCAGCCTCGGACAGTATGGAGAGACCCAGTACTTC. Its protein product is CASSLGQYGETQYF.

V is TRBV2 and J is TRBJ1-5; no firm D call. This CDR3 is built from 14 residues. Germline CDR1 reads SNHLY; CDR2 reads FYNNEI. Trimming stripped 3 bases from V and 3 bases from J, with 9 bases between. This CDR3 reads CASSEAGVNQPQHF. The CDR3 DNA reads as TGTGCCAGCAGTGAGGCAGGAGTCAATCAGCCCCAGCATTTT.

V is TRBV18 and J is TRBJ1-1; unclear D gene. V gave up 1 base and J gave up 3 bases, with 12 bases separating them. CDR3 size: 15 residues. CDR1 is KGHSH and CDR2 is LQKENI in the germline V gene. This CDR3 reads CASSPRWREDTEAFF. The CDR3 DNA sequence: TGTGCCAGCTCACCACGTTGGAGGGAGGACACTGAAGCTTTCTTT. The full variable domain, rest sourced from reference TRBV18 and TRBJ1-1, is NAGVMQNPRHLVRRRGQEARLRCSPMKGHSHVYWYRQLPEEGLKFMVYLQKENIIDESGMPKERFSAEFPKEGPSILRIQQVVRGDSAAYFCASSPRWREDTEAFFGQGTRLTVV.

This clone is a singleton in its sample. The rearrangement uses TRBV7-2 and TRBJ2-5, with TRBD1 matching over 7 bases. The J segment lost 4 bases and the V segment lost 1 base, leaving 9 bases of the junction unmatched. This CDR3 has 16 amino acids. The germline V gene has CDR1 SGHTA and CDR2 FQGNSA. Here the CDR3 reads CASSLEVRGWRETQYF. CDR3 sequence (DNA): TGTGCCAGCAGCTTAGAGGTCAGGGGGTGGAGAGAGACCCAGTACTTC.

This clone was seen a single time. CDR3 amino acids: CASTLPGESNEQFF. CDR3 DNA sequence: TGTGCCAGCACTCTACCGGGAGAGTCGAATGAGCAGTTCTTC. The chain employs TRBV11-1 and TRBJ2-1, with TRBD2 as a possible D gene (6 bases). Per germline, CDR1 SGHAT and CDR2 FQDESV (reference sequence). Trimming took off 7 bases at V and 7 bases at J, with 17 bases between the two ends. This CDR3 is built from 14 residues.

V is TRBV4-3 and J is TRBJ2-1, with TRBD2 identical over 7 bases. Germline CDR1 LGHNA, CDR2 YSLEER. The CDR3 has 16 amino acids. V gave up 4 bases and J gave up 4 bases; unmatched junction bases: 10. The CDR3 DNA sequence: TGCGCCAGCAGCCTGGGCGGGAGACTTAGATACAATGAGCAGTTCTTC. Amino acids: CASSLGGRLRYNEQFF.